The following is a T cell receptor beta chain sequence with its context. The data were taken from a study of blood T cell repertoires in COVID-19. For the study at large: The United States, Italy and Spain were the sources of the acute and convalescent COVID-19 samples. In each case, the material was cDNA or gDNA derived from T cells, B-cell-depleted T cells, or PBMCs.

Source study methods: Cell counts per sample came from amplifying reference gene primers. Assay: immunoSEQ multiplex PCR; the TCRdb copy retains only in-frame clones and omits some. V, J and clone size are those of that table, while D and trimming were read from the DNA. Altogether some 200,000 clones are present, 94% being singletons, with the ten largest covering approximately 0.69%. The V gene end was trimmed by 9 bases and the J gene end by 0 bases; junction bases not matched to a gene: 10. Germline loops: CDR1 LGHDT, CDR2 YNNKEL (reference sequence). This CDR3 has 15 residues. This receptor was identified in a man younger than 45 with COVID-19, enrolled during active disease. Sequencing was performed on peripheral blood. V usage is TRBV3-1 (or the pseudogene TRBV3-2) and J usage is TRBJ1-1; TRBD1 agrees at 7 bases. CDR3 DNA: TGTGCCAGTACCGGGACAGAAAACATGAACACTGAAGCTTTCTTT. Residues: CASTGTENMNTEAFF.